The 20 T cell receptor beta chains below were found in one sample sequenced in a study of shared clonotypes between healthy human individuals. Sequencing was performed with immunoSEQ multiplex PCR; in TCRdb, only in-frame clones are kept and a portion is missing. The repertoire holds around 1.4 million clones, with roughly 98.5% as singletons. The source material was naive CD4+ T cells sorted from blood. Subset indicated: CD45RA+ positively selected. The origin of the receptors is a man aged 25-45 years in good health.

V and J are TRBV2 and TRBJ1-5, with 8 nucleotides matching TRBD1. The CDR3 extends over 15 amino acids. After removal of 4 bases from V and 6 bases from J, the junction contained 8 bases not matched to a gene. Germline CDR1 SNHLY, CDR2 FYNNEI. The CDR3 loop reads CASSVSRGHFQPQHF. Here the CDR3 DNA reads TGTGCCAGCAGTGTTAGCAGGGGGCATTTTCAGCCCCAGCATTTT.

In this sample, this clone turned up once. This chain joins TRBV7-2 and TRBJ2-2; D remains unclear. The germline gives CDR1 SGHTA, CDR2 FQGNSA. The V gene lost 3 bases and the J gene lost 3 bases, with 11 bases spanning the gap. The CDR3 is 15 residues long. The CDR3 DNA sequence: TGTGCCAGCAGCTTGTTATCGTTTGACACCGGGGAGCTGTTTTTT. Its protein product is CASSLLSFDTGELFF.

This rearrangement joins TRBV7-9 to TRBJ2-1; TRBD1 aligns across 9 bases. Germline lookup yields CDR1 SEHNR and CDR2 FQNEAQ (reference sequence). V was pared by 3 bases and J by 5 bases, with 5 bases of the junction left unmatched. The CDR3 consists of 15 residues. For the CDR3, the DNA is TGTGCCAGCAGCTTCCGGGACAGGGTTAACAATGAGCAGTTCTTC. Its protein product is CASSFRDRVNNEQFF.

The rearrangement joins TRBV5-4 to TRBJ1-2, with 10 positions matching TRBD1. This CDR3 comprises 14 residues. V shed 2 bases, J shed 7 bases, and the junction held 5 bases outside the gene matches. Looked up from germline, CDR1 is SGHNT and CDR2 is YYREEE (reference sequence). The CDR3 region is CASSFGQGESGYTF. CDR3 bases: TGTGCCAGCAGCTTCGGACAGGGGGAGAGTGGCTACACCTTC.

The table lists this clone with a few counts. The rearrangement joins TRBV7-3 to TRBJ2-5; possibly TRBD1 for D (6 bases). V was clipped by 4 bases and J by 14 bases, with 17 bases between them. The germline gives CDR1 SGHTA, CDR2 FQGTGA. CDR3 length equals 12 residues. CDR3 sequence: CASSSGGGVRYF. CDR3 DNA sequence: TGTGCCAGCAGCTCCGGTGGGGGCGTACGTTACTTC.

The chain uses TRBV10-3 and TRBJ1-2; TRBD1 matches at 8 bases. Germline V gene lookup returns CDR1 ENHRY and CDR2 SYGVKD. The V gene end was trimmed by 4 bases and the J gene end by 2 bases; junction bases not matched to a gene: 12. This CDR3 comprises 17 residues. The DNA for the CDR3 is TGTGCCATCAGTGGAAAGATTGACAGGGGCTCGAACTATGGCTACACCTTC. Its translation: CAISGKIDRGSNYGYTF.

This CDR3 is CASSPPGANVLTF. CDR3 sequence (DNA): TGTGCCAGCAGCCCGCCTGGGGCCAACGTCCTGACTTTC. This chain connects TRBV7-3 to TRBJ2-6; D is unresolved. Deletions cut 5 bases from V and 2 bases from J, with 4 bases between. The CDR3 spans 13 residues. Germline loops: CDR1 SGHTA, CDR2 FQGTGA.

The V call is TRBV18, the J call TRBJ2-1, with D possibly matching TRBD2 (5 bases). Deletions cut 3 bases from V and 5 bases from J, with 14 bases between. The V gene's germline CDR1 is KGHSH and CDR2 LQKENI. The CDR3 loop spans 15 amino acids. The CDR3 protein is CASSPPGSINNEQFF. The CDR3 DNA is TGTGCCAGCTCACCTCCGGGGTCAATTAACAATGAGCAGTTCTTC.

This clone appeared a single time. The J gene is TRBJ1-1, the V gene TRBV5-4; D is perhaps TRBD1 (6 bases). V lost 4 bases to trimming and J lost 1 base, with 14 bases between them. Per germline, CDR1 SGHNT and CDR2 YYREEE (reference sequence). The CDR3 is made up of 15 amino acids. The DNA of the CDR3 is TGTGCCAGCAGCCCAAGCCAGGACAGGAACACTGAAGCTTTCTTT. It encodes CASSPSQDRNTEAFF. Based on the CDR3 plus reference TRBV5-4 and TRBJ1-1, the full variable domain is ETGVTQSPTHLIKTRGQQVTLRCSSQSGHNTVSWYQQALGQGPQFIFQYYREEENGRGNFPPRFSGLQFPNYSSELNVNALELDDSALYLCASSPSQDRNTEAFFGQGTRLTVV.

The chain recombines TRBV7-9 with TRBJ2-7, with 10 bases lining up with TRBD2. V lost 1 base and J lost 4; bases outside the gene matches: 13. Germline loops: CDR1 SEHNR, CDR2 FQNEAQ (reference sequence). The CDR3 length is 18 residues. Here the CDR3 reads CASSLVPSGRAAKYEQYF. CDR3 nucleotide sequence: TGTGCCAGCAGCTTAGTCCCGAGCGGGAGGGCCGCTAAGTACGAGCAGTACTTC.

For the CDR3, the DNA is TGTGCCAGCAGTACTCTAGGGGTACAAACTGAAGCTTTCTTT. It specifies CASSTLGVQTEAFF. This sequence joins TRBV6-5 and TRBJ1-1, with D maybe TRBD1 (5 bases). CDR3 length equals 14 residues. With 5 bases removed from V and 5 bases from J, the gap between germline ends came to 15 bases. Germline V lookup: CDR1 MNHEY, CDR2 SVGAGI.

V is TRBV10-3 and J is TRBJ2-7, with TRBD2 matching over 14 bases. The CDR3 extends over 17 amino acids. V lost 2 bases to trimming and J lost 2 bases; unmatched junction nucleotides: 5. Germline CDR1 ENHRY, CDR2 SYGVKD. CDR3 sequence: CAISEPGLAGGTYEQYF. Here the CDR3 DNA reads TGTGCCATCAGTGAGCCAGGACTAGCGGGAGGCACCTACGAGCAGTACTTC.

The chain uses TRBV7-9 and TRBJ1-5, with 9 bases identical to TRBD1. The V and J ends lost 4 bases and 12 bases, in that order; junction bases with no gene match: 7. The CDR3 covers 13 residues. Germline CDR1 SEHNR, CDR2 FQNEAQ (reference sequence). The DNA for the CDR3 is TGTGCCAGCAGCTCTCGACAGGGGGAACTCCAGCATTTT. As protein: CASSSRQGELQHF.

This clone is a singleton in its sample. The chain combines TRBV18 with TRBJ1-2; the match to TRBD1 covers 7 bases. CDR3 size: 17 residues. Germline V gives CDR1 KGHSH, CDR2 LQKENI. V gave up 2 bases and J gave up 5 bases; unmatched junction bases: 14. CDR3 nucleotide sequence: TGTGCCAGCTCACCAGGAGACAGGGTCTTTCTACCGTATGGCTACACCTTC. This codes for CASSPGDRVFLPYGYTF.

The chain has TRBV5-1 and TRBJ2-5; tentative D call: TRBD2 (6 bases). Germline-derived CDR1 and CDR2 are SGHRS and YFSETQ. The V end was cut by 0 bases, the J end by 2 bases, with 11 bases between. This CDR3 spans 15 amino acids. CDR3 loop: CASSLALAEQETQYF. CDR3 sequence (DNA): TGCGCCAGCAGCTTGGCACTAGCAGAACAAGAGACCCAGTACTTC.

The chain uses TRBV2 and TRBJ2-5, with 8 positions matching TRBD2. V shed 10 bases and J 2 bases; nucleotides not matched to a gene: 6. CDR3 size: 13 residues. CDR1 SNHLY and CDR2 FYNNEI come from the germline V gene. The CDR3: CATQRESQETQYF. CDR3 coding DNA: TGTGCCACACAGCGGGAGAGTCAAGAGACCCAGTACTTC.

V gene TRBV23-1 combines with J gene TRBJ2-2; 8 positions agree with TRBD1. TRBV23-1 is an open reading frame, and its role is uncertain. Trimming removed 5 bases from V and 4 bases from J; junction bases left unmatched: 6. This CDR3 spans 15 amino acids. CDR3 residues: CASSEGQGTTGELFF. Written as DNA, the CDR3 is TGCGCCAGCAGTGAAGGACAGGGTACCACCGGGGAGCTGTTTTTT.

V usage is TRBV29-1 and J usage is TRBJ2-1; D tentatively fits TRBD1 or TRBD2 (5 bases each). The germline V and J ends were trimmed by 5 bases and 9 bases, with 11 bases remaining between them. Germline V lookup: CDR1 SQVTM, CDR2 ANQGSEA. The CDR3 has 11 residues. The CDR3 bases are TGCAGCGTTTACGGGGCGGCTGAGCAGTTCTTC. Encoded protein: CSVYGAAEQFF.

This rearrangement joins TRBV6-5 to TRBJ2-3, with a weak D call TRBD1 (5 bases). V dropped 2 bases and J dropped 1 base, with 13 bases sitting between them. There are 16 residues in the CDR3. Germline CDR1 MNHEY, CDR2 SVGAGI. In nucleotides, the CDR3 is TGTGCCAGCAGTTACCGCCGACAGCCCGGCACAGATACGCAGTATTTT. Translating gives CASSYRRQPGTDTQYF.

The CDR3 region has the DNA TGTGCCAGCACCGGACAGGGGCCTAGCTCCTACGAGCAGTACTTC. It translates to CASTGQGPSSYEQYF. J is TRBJ2-7 and V is TRBV2; 9 bases line up with TRBD1. Germline values: CDR1 SNHLY, CDR2 FYNNEI. This CDR3 region has 15 residues. V lost 7 bases, J lost 0 bases, and 7 bases stayed unmatched.